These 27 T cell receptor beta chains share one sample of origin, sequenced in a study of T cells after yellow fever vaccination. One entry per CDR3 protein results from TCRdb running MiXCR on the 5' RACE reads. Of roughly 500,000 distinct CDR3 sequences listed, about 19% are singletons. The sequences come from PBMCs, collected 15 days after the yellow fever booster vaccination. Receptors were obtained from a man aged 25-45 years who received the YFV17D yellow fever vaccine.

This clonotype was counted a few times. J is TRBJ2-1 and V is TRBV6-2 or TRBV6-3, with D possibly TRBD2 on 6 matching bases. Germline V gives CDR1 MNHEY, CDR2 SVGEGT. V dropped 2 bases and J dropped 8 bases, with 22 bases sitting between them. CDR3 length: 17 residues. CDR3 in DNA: TGTGCCAGCAGTTACCCGCGAGGGAGGCTTCAAGGTCATGAGCAGTTCTTC. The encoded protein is CASSYPRGRLQGHEQFF.

CDR3 sequence (DNA): TGCAGCGTTGGTCGGGGGGGATTCGAGCAGTACTTC. It yields the protein CSVGRGGFEQYF. V is TRBV29-1 and J is TRBJ2-7, with 8 bases fitting TRBD2. Germline V gives CDR1 SQVTM, CDR2 ANQGSEA. Germline trimming cut 4 bases from V and 6 bases from J; bases unmatched to any gene: 5. The CDR3 length is 12 residues.

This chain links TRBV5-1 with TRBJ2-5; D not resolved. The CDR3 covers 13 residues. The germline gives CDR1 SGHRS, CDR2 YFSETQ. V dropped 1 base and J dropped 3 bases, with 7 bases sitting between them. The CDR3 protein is CASSLLREETQYF. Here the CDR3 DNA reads TGCGCCAGCAGCTTGCTTAGAGAAGAGACCCAGTACTTC. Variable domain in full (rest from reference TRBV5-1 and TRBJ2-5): KAGVTQTPRYLIKTRGQQVTLSCSPISGHRSVSWYQQTPGQGLQFLFEYFSETQRNKGNFPGRFSGRQFSNSRSEMNVSTLELGDSALYLCASSLLREETQYFGPGTRLLVL.

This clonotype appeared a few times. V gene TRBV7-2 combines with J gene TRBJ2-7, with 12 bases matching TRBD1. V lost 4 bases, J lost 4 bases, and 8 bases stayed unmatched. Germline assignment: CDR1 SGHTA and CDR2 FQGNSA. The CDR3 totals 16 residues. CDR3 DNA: TGTGCCAGCAGCTCAGGGACAGGGGGCGCGAATTACGAGCAGTACTTC. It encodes CASSSGTGGANYEQYF.

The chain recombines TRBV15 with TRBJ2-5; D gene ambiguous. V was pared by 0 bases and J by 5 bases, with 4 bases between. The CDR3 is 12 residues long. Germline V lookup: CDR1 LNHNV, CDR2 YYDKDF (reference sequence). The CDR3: CATSRDEETQYF. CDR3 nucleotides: TGTGCCACCAGCAGAGATGAGGAGACCCAGTACTTC.

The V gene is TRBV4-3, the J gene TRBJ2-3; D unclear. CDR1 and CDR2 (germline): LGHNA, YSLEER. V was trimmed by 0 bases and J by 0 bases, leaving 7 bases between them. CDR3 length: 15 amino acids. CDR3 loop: CASSQDARSTDTQYF. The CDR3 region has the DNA TGCGCCAGCAGCCAAGATGCTCGGAGCACAGATACGCAGTATTTT.

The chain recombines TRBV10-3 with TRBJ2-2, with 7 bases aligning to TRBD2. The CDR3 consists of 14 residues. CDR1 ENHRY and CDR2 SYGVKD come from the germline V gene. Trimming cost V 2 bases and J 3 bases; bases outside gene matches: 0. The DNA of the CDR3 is TGTGCCATCAGTGAGGGGGGGGACACCGGGGAGCTGTTTTTT. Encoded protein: CAISEGGDTGELFF.

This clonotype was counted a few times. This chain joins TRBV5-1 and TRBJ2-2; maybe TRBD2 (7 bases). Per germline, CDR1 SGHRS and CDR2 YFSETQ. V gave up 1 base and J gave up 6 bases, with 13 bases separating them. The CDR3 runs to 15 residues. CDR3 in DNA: TGCGCCAGCAGCTTGTCTCGGGGGGCGGCCGGGGAGCTGTTTTTT. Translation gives CASSLSRGAAGELFF.

The CDR3 loop is CASSQDEGNTGELFF. The CDR3 nucleotides are TGTGCCAGCAGCCAAGATGAGGGGAACACCGGGGAGCTGTTTTTT. The chain joins TRBV4-2 to TRBJ2-2; D possibly corresponds to TRBD2 (5 bases). V lost 0 bases and J 1 base, leaving 6 bases between the germline ends. Germline V gene lookup returns CDR1 LGHNA and CDR2 YNFKEQ. The CDR3 runs 15 residues.

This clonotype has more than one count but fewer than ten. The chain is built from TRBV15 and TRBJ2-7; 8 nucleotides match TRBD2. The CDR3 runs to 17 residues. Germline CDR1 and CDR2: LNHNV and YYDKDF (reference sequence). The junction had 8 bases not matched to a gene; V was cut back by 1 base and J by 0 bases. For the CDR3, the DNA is TGTGCCACCAGCAGAGCTAGCGGGTTCTCAAGCTCCTACGAGCAGTACTTC. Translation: CATSRASGFSSSYEQYF.

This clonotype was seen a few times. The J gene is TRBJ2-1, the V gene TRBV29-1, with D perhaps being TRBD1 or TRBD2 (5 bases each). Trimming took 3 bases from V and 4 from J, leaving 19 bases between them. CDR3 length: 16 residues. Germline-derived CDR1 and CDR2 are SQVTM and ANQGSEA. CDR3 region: CSVELPLRGPYNEQFF. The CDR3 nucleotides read TGCAGCGTTGAGCTCCCCCTACGGGGCCCTTACAATGAGCAGTTCTTC.

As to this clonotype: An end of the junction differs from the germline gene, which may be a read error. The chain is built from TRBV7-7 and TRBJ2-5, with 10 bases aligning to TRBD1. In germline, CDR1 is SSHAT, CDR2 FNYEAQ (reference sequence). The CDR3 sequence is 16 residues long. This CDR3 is CASSLEDRGRGETQYF. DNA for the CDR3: TGTGCTAGCAGCTTAGAAGACAGGGGGCGAGGGGAGACCCAGTACTTC.

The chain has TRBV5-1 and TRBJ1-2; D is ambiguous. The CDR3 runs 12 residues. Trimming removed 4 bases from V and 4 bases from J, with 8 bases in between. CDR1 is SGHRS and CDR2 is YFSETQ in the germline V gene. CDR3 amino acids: CASSQYLYGYTF. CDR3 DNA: TGCGCCAGCAGCCAATACCTCTATGGCTACACCTTC.

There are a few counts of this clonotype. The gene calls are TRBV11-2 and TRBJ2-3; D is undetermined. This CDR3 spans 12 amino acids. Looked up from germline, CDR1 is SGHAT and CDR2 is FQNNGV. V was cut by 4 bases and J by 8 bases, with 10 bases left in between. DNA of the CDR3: TGTGCCAGCAGCTACCTACAGACTACGCAGTATTTT. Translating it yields CASSYLQTTQYF.

The CDR3 coding sequence is TGTGCCAGCGGGATGGTTTCAGACAATGAGCAGTTCTTC. It encodes CASGMVSDNEQFF. This sequence joins TRBV6-2 or TRBV6-3 and TRBJ2-1, with D hard to call. The V gene's germline CDR1 is MNHEY and CDR2 SVGEGT. V was clipped by 8 bases and J by 5 bases, with 13 bases between them. The CDR3 is made up of 13 amino acids.

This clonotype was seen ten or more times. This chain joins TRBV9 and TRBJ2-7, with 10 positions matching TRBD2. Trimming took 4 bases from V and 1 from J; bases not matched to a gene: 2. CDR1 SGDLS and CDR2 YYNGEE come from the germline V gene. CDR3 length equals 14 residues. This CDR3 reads CASSSSGGSYEQYF. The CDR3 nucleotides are TGTGCCAGCAGCTCTAGCGGGGGTTCCTACGAGCAGTACTTC.

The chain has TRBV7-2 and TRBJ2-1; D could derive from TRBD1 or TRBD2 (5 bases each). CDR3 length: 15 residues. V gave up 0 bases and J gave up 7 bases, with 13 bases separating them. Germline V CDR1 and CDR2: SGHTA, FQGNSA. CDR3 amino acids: CASSLAVGTGNEQFF. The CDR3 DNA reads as TGTGCCAGCAGCTTAGCAGTGGGGACCGGGAATGAGCAGTTCTTC. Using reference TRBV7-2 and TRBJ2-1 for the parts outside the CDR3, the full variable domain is GAGVSQSPSNKVTEKGKDVELRCDPISGHTALYWYRQSLGQGLEFLIYFQGNSAPDKSGLPSDRFSAERTGGSVSTLTIQRTQQEDSAVYLCASSLAVGTGNEQFFGPGTRLTVL.

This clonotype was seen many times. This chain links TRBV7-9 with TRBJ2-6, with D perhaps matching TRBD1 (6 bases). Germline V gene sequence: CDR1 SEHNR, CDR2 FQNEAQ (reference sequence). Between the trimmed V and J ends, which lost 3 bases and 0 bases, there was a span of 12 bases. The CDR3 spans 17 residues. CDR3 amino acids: CASSLRGQDSGANVLTF. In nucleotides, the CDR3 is TGTGCCAGCAGCTTGAGGGGACAAGACTCTGGGGCCAACGTCCTGACTTTC.

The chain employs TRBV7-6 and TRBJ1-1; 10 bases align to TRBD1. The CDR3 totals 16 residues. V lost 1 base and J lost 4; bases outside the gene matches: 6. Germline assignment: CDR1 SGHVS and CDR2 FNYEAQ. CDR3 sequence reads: CASSLGQGALGTEAFF. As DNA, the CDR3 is TGTGCCAGCAGCTTAGGACAGGGGGCCTTGGGCACTGAAGCTTTCTTT.

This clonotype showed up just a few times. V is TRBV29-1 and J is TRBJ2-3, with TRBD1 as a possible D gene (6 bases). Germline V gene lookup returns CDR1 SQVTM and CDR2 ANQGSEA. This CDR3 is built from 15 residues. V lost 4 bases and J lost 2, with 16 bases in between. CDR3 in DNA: TGCAGCGTTGCTGGCAGGGGCGAATACACAGATACGCAGTATTTT. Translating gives CSVAGRGEYTDTQYF.

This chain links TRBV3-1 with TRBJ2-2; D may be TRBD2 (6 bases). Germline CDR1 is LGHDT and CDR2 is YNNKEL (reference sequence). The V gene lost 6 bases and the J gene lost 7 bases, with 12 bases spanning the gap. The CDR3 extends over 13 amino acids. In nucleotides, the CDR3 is TGTGCCAGCAGAACTACGGGGGACGGGGAGCTGTTTTTT. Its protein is CASRTTGDGELFF.

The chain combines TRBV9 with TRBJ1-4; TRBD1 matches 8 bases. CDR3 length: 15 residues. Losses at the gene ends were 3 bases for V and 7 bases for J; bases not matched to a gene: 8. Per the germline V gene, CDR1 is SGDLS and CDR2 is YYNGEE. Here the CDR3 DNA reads TGTGCCAGCAGCGGACAGGACAGGGAGGCTGAAAAACTGTTTTTT. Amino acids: CASSGQDREAEKLFF. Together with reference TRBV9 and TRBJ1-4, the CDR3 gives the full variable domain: DSGVTQTPKHLITATGQRVTLRCSPRSGDLSVYWYQQSLDQGLQFLIQYYNGEERAKGNILERFSAQQFPDLHSELNLSSLELGDSALYFCASSGQDREAEKLFFGSGTQLSVL.

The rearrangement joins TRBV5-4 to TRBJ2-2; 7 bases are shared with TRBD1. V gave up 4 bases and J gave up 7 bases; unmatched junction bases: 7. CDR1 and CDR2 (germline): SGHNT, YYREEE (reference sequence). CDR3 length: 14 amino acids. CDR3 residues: CASSRTGTGGELFF. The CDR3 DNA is TGTGCCAGCAGCCGGACAGGAACGGGCGGGGAGCTGTTTTTT.

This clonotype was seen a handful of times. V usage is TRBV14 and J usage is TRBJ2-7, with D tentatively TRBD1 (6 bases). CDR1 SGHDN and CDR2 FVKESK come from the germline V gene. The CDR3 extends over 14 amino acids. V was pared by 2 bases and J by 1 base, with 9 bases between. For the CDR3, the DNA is TGTGCCAGCAGCCAACGAAGGGGGTCCTACGAGCAGTACTTC. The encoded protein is CASSQRRGSYEQYF. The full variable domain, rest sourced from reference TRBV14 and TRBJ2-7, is EAGVTQFPSHSVIEKGQTVTLRCDPISGHDNLYWYRRVMGKEIKFLLHFVKESKQDESGMPNNRFLAERTGGTYSTLKVQPAELEDSGVYFCASSQRRGSYEQYFGPGTRLTVT.

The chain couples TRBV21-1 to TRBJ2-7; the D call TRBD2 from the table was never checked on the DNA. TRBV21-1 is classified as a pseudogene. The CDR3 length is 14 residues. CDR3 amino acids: CASSYTRLAYEQYF. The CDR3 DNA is TGTGCCAGCAGCTACACGAGACTAGCCTACGAGCAGTACTTC.

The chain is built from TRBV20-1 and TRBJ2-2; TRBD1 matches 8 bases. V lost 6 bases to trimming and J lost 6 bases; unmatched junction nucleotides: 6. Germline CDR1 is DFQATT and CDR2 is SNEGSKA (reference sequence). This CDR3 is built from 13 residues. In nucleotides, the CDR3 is TGCAGTGCGAGACAGGGGTCCGCCGGGGAGCTGTTTTTT. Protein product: CSARQGSAGELFF.

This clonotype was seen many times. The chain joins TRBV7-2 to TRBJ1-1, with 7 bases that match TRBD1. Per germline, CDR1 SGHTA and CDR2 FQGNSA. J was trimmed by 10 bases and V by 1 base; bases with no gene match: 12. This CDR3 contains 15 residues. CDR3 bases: TGTGCCAGCAGCTTAGATCCAGGGGGGCCCGAAGGAGCTTTCTTT. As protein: CASSLDPGGPEGAFF.